This T cell receptor beta chain derives from a study of blood T cell repertoires in COVID-19. Overall study context: Samples came from the United States, Italy and Spain, spanning acute and convalescent COVID-19. The cDNA or gDNA used as material had been derived from T cells, B-cell-depleted T cells, or PBMCs.

Trimming took off 6 bases at V and 3 bases at J, with 11 bases between the two ends. CDR3 length equals 13 residues. Germline CDR1 is SGHAT and CDR2 is FQDESV (reference sequence). Original data processing: Reference gene primers were amplified, and this amplification served to estimate nucleated cell counts. Method: immunoSEQ multiplex PCR; TCRdb's copy keeps in-frame clones and lacks some. The V and J calls and clone size were taken over from that table, and D and trimming were inferred from the DNA. Counted here are about 14,000 clones, 80% to 90% occurring once; the ten biggest clones make up roughly 15%.

The receptor comes from a man aged 50 or older with active COVID-19. V gene TRBV11-1 combines with J gene TRBJ1-1, with a weak D call TRBD1 (5 bases). The sample taken for sequencing was peripheral blood. CDR3 bases: TGTGCCAGCAGGAATCGACAGCACACTGAAGCTTTCTTT. This sequence encodes CASRNRQHTEAFF.